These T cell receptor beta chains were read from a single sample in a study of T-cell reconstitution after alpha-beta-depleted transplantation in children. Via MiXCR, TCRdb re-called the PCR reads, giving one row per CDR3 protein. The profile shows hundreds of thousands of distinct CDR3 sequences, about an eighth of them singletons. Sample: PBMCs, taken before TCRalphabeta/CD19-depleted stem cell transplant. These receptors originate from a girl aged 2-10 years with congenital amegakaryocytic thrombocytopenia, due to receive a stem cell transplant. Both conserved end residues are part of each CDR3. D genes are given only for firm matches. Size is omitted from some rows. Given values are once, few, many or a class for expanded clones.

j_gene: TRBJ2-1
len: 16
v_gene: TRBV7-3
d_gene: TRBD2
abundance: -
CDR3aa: CASSFYGTSGQYEQFF
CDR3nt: TGTGCCAGCAGCTTCTACGGGACTAGCGGCCAATATGAGCAGTTCTTC

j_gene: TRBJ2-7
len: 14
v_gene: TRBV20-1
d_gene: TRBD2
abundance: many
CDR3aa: CSARVWTSSVEQYF
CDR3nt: TGCAGTGCTAGAGTCTGGACTAGCAGTGTCGAGCAGTACTTC

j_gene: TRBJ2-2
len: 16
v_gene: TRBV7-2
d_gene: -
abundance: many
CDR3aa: CASSLAVVLNAGELFF
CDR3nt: TGTGCCAGCAGCTTAGCGGTCGTGCTAAACGCCGGGGAGCTGTTTTTT

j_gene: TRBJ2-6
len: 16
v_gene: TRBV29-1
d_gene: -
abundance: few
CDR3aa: CSALGTYPVGANVLTF
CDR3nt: TGCAGCGCCCTGGGGACATACCCGGTAGGGGCCAACGTCCTGACTTTC

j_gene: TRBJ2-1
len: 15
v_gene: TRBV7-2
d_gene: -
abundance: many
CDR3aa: CASSPSQSSYNEQFF
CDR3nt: TGTGCCAGCAGCCCCAGCCAGAGCTCCTACAATGAGCAGTTCTTC

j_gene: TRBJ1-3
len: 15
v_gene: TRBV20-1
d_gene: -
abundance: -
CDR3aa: CSAPPRGGTGNTIYF
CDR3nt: TGCAGTGCCCCCCCCCGAGGCGGGACTGGAAACACCATATATTTT

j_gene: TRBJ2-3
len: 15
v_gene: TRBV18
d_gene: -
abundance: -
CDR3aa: CASSPASPPTDTQCF
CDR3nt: TGTGCCAGCTCACCAGCTAGCCCACCCACAGATACGCAGTGTTTT

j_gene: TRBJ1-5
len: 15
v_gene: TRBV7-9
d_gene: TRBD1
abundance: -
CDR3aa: CARKNQDRDNQPQHF
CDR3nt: TGTGCCAGGAAAAATCAGGACAGGGATAATCAGCCCCAGCATTTT

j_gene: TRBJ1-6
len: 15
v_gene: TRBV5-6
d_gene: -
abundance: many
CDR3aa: CASSPRLGYNSPLHF
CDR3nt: TGTGCCAGCAGCCCGCGGCTGGGTTATAATTCACCCCTCCACTTT

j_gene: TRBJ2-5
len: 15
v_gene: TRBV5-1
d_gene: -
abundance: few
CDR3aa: CASRVPGGGSETQYF
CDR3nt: TGCGCCAGCAGGGTTCCGGGCGGAGGGTCAGAGACCCAGTACTTC

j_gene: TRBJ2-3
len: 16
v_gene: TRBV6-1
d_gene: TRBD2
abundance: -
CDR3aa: CASSRQAGGGTDTQYF
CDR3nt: TGTGCCAGCAGTCGTCAGGCGGGAGGAGGTACAGATACGCAGTATTTT

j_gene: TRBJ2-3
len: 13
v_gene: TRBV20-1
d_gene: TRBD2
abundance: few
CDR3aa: CSAGGRASDTQYF
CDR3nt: TGCAGTGCTGGCGGGAGGGCAAGTGATACGCAGTATTTT

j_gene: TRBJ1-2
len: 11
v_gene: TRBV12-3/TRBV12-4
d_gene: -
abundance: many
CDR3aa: CASSLRNGYTF
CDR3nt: TGTGCCAGCAGTCTCAGGAATGGCTACACCTTC

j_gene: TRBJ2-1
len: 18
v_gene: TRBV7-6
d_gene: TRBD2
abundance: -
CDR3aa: CASSLALGGGRPNNEQFF
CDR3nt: TGTGCCAGCAGCTTAGCTCTCGGTGGCGGGAGGCCAAACAATGAGCAGTTCTTC

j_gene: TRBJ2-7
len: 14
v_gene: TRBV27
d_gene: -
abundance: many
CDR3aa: CATNPTNRVHEQYF
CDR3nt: TGTGCCACCAATCCGACCAATAGGGTTCACGAGCAGTACTTC

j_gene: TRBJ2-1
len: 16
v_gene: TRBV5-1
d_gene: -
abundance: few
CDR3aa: CASSLFAGGSNNEQFF
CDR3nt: TGCGCCAGCAGCTTGTTTGCAGGGGGGTCTAACAATGAGCAGTTCTTC

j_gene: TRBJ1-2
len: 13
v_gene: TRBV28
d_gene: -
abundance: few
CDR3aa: CASSLGGYYGYTF
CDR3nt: TGTGCCAGCAGTTTAGGGGGCTACTATGGCTACACCTTC

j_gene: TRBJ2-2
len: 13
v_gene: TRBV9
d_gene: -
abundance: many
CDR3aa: CASSATNTGELFF
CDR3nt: TGTGCCAGCAGCGCGACGAACACCGGGGAGCTGTTTTTT

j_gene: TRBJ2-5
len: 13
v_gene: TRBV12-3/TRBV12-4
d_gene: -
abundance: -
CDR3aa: CASSLNGDETQYF
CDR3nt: TGTGCCAGCAGTTTGAATGGAGATGAGACCCAGTACTTC

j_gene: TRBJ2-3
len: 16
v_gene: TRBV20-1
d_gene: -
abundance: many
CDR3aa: CSARDWAVVGTDTQYF
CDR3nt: TGCAGTGCTAGAGATTGGGCGGTGGTGGGAACAGATACGCAGTATTTT

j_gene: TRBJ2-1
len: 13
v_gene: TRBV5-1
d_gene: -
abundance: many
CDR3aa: CASSFEVGDEQFF
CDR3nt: TGCGCCAGCAGCTTTGAAGTTGGCGATGAGCAGTTCTTC

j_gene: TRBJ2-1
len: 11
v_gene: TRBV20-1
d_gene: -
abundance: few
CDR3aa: CSARPMSEQFF
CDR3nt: TGCAGTGCTAGGCCGATGTCTGAGCAGTTCTTC

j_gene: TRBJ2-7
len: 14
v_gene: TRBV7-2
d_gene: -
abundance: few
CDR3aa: CASSLPQGVYEQYF
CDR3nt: TGTGCCAGCAGCTTACCCCAAGGCGTTTACGAGCAGTACTTC

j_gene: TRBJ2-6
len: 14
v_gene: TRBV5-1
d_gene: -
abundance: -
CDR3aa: CASSKWPGANVLTF
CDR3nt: TGCGCCAGCAGCAAATGGCCTGGGGCCAACGTCCTGACTTTC

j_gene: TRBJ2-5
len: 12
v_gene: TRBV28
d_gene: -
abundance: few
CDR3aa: CASRPNRETQYF
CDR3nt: TGTGCCAGCAGGCCCAATCGTGAGACCCAGTACTTC

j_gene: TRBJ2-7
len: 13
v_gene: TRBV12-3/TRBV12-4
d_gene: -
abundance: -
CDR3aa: CASRKTGTYEQYF
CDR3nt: TGTGCCAGCAGAAAGACGGGTACCTACGAGCAGTACTTC

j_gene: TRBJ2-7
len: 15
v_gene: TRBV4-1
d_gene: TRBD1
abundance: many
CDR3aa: CASSHPGQGAREQYF
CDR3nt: TGCGCCAGCAGCCATCCGGGACAGGGGGCGAGGGAGCAGTACTTC

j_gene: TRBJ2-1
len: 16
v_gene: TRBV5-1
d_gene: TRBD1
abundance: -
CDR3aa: CASSAGIWTGSYEQFF
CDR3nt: TGCGCCAGCAGCGCAGGGATTTGGACAGGGAGTTATGAGCAGTTCTTC

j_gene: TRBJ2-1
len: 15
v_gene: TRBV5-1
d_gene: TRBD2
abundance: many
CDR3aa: CASSLFTSGNNEQFF
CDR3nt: TGCGCCAGCAGCTTGTTCACTAGCGGGAACAATGAGCAGTTCTTC

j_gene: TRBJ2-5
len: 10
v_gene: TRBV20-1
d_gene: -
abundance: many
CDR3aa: CSARQETQYF
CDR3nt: TGCAGTGCTAGACAAGAGACCCAGTACTTC

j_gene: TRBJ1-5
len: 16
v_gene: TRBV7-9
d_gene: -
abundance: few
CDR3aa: CASSFSTGNSNQPQHF
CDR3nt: TGTGCCAGCAGCTTCTCGACGGGGAATAGCAATCAGCCCCAGCATTTT

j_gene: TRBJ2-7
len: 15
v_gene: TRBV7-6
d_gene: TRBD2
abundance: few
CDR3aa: CALIRNGTRAYEQYF
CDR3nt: TGTGCCCTCATTCGCAACGGGACTAGGGCCTACGAGCAGTACTTC

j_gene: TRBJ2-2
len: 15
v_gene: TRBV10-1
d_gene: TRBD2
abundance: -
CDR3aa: CASSAGLAFTGELFF
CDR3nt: TGCGCCAGCAGCGCGGGACTAGCGTTCACCGGGGAGCTGTTTTTT

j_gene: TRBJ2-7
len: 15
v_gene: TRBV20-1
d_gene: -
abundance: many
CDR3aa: CSARVDRQATYEQYF
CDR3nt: TGCAGTGCTAGAGTCGACAGGCAAGCTACCTACGAGCAGTACTTC

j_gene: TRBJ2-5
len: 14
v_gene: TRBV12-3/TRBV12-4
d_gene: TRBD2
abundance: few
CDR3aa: CASSFGGREKTQYF
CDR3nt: TGTGCCAGCAGTTTCGGCGGGAGGGAGAAGACCCAGTACTTC

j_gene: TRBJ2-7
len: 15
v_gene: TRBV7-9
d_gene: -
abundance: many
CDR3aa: CASSNTDRGLYEQYF
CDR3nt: TGTGCCAGCAGCAATACTGACAGGGGACTATACGAGCAGTACTTC

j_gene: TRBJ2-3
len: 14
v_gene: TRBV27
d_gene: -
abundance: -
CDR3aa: CASSFPGLTDTQYF
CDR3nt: TGTGCCAGCAGTTTTCCGGGACTCACAGATACGCAGTATTTT

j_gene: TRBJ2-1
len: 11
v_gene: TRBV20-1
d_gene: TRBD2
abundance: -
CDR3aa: CSRGVYNEQFF
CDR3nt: TGCAGTCGGGGGGTTTACAATGAGCAGTTCTTC

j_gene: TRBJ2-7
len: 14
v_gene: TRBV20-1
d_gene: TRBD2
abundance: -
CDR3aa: CSAYTSGASYEQYF
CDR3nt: TGCAGTGCCTATACTAGCGGGGCTTCCTACGAGCAGTACTTC

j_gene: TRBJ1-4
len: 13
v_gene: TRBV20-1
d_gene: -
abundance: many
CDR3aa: CSAKGPGHEKLFF
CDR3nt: TGCAGTGCTAAAGGGCCCGGCCATGAAAAACTGTTTTTT

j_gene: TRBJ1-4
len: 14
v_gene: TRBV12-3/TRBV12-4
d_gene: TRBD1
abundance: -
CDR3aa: CASRRTGENEKLFF
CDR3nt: TGTGCCAGCAGGAGGACAGGGGAGAATGAAAAACTGTTTTTT

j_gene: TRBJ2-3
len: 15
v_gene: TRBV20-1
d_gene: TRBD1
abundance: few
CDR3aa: CSARDRDRDTDTQYF
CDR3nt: TGCAGTGCTAGAGACCGGGACAGGGACACAGATACGCAGTATTTT

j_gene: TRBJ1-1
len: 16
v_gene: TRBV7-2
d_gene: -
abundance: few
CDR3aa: CASSLGSGRWNTEAFF
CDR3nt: TGTGCCAGCAGCTTGGGGTCCGGACGGTGGAACACTGAAGCTTTCTTT

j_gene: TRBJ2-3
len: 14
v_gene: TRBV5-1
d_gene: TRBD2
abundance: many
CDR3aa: CASSLGGRRDTQYF
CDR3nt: TGCGCCAGCAGCTTGGGCGGGAGGAGGGATACGCAGTATTTT

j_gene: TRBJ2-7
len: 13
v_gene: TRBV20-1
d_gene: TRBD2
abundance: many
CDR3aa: CSASTLAGNEQYF
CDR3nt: TGCAGTGCTAGTACACTAGCGGGGAACGAGCAGTACTTC

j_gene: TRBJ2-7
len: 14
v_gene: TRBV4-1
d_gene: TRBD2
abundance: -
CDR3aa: CASSQLAVSYEQYF
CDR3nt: TGCGCCAGCAGCCAACTAGCGGTCTCCTACGAGCAGTACTTC

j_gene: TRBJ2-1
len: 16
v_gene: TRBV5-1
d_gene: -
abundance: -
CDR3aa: CASSLGPTSNYNEQFF
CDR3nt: TGCGCCAGCAGCTTGGGCCCCACTAGCAACTACAATGAGCAGTTCTTC

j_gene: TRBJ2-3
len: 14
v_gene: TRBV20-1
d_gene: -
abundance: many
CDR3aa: CSARLSADLDTQYF
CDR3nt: TGCAGTGCTAGGCTTAGCGCGGATCTTGATACGCAGTATTTT

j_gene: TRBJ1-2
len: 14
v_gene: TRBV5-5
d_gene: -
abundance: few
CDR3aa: CASSSGPSSYGYTF
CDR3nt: TGTGCCAGCAGCAGCGGACCAAGTTCTTATGGCTACACCTTC

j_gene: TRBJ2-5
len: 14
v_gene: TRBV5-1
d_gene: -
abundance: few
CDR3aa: CASSHGREMETQYF
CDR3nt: TGCGCCAGCAGCCACGGCCGGGAGATGGAGACCCAGTACTTC

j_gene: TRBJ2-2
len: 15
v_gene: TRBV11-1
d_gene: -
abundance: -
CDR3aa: CASSPGTGVIGELFF
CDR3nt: TGTGCCAGCAGTCCGGGTACTGGGGTGATCGGGGAGCTGTTTTTT

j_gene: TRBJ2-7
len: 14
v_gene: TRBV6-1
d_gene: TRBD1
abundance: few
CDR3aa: CASRIDRVLNEQYF
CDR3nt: TGTGCCAGCAGGATCGACAGGGTCCTTAACGAGCAGTACTTC

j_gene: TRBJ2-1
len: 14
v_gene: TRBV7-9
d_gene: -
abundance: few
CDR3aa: CASSENSASNEQFF
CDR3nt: TGTGCCAGCAGCGAAAATTCGGCTAGCAATGAGCAGTTCTTC

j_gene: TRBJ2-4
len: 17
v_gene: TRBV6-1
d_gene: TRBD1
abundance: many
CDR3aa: CASLHRGLSKAKNIQYF
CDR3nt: TGTGCCAGCTTACACAGGGGGCTATCAAAAGCCAAAAACATTCAGTACTTC

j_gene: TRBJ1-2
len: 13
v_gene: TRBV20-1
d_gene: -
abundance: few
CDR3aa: CSARGSGRYGYTF
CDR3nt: TGCAGTGCTAGAGGGTCCGGGAGGTATGGCTACACCTTC

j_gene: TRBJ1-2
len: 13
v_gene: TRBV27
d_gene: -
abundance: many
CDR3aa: CASSLGIGYGYTF
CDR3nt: TGTGCCAGCAGTTTAGGAATTGGCTATGGCTACACCTTC

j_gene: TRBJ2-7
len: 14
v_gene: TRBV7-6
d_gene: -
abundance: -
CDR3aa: CASSLGAVTYEQYF
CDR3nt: TGTGCCAGCAGCTTAGGGGCTGTGACCTACGAGCAGTACTTC

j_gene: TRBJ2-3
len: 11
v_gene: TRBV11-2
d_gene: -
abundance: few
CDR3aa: CASSPRVAQYF
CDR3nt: TGTGCCAGCAGCCCACGAGTTGCGCAGTATTTT